A selection of T cell receptor beta chains follows, all from one sample in a study of beta chain features in type 1 diabetes. Sequencing used immunoSEQ multiplex PCR; TCRdb keeps in-frame clones, though not all of them. The table has roughly 160,000 clones, around 8% seen once; the top ten hold about 0.95%. The sample was central memory CD4+ T cells from blood. Receptors were obtained from a woman between 35 and 50 years old with type 1 diabetes. CDR3s include the opening cysteine and the closing phenylalanine or tryptophan. D genes are given only for firm matches. Rows may omit the clone size; those that give it use once, few, many or a size class.

clone_size: .
j_call: TRBJ1-1
v_call: TRBV9
d_call: .
cdr3_aa: CASQRYPNTEAFF
cdr3_nt: TGTGCCAGCCAGAGGTATCCGAACACTGAAGCTTTCTTT

clone_size: few
j_call: TRBJ2-1
v_call: TRBV5-4
d_call: TRBD2
cdr3_aa: CASRSGTSAYNEQFF
cdr3_nt: TGTGCCAGCAGGTCCGGGACTAGCGCGTACAATGAGCAGTTCTTC

clone_size: .
j_call: TRBJ2-7
v_call: TRBV19
d_call: .
cdr3_aa: CASSTTGYPYEQYF
cdr3_nt: TGTGCCAGTAGTACCACGGGGTACCCCTACGAGCAGTACTTC

clone_size: few
j_call: TRBJ2-4
v_call: TRBV7-9
d_call: TRBD1
cdr3_aa: CASSFSGGAKNIQYF
cdr3_nt: TGTGCCAGCAGCTTTTCAGGGGGAGCCAAAAACATTCAGTACTTC

clone_size: few
j_call: TRBJ1-4
v_call: TRBV2
d_call: TRBD1
cdr3_aa: CASTGDSSTNEKLFF
cdr3_nt: TGTGCCAGCACCGGGGACAGCTCAACTAATGAAAAACTGTTTTTT

clone_size: many
j_call: TRBJ2-3
v_call: TRBV5-1
d_call: TRBD1
cdr3_aa: CASSRQDRGDTQYF
cdr3_nt: TGCGCCAGCAGTCGCCAAGACAGGGGAGATACGCAGTATTTT

clone_size: .
j_call: TRBJ1-2
v_call: TRBV5-8
d_call: .
cdr3_aa: CASSWALANGYTF
cdr3_nt: TGTGCCAGCAGCTGGGCTTTGGCAAATGGCTACACCTTC

clone_size: .
j_call: TRBJ1-2
v_call: TRBV28
d_call: .
cdr3_aa: CASSKQAPRGGYTF
cdr3_nt: TGTGCCAGCAGTAAACAGGCGCCTAGAGGCGGCTACACCTTC

clone_size: many
j_call: TRBJ2-7
v_call: TRBV25-1
d_call: .
cdr3_aa: CASQGTSSYEQYF
cdr3_nt: TGTGCCAGCCAGGGGACCAGCTCCTACGAGCAGTACTTC

clone_size: few
j_call: TRBJ1-2
v_call: TRBV7-9
d_call: .
cdr3_aa: CASTNGQYGYTF
cdr3_nt: TGTGCCAGCACCAACGGACAGTATGGCTACACCTTC

clone_size: .
j_call: TRBJ1-2
v_call: TRBV30
d_call: TRBD1
cdr3_aa: CAWSGGQGTYGYTF
cdr3_nt: TGTGCCTGGAGTGGCGGACAGGGGACCTATGGCTACACCTTC

clone_size: few
j_call: TRBJ2-7
v_call: TRBV28
d_call: TRBD1
cdr3_aa: CASRKGQGVGYEQYF
cdr3_nt: TGTGCCAGCAGAAAGGGGCAGGGGGTTGGCTACGAGCAGTACTTC

clone_size: .
j_call: TRBJ2-7
v_call: TRBV28
d_call: .
cdr3_aa: CASTRGQFYEQYF
cdr3_nt: TGTGCCAGCACTCGAGGACAGTTCTACGAGCAGTACTTC

clone_size: .
j_call: TRBJ2-2
v_call: TRBV11-1
d_call: TRBD1
cdr3_aa: CASSRDRPYTGELFF
cdr3_nt: TGTGCCAGCAGTCGGGACAGGCCTTACACCGGGGAGCTGTTTTTT

clone_size: .
j_call: TRBJ1-6
v_call: TRBV19
d_call: TRBD1
cdr3_aa: CASTRGENNSPLHF
cdr3_nt: TGTGCCAGTACCAGGGGGGAAAATAATTCACCCCTCCACTTT

clone_size: .
j_call: TRBJ1-5
v_call: TRBV4-2
d_call: TRBD1
cdr3_aa: CASSQAGTGDQPQHF
cdr3_nt: TGTGCCAGCAGCCAAGCCGGGACAGGAGATCAGCCCCAGCATTTT

clone_size: .
j_call: TRBJ1-1
v_call: TRBV28
d_call: TRBD1
cdr3_aa: CASRIPGTGRTEAFF
cdr3_nt: TGTGCCAGCAGGATTCCCGGGACAGGGAGAACTGAAGCTTTCTTT

clone_size: few
j_call: TRBJ1-2
v_call: TRBV2
d_call: TRBD1
cdr3_aa: CASAGDRERGGYTF
cdr3_nt: TGTGCCAGCGCCGGGGACAGGGAAAGAGGAGGCTACACCTTC

clone_size: .
j_call: TRBJ2-3
v_call: TRBV5-1
d_call: .
cdr3_aa: CASSLLGLSTDTQYF
cdr3_nt: TGCGCCAGCAGCTTGTTGGGGCTCTCCACAGATACGCAGTATTTT

clone_size: .
j_call: TRBJ2-7
v_call: TRBV28
d_call: TRBD2
cdr3_aa: CASSTAPSGRARYEQYF
cdr3_nt: TGTGCCAGCAGTACCGCACCTAGCGGGAGGGCCAGGTACGAGCAGTACTTC

clone_size: few
j_call: TRBJ2-5
v_call: TRBV18
d_call: TRBD1
cdr3_aa: CASSSKPGQGGETQYF
cdr3_nt: TGTGCCAGCTCATCGAAACCGGGACAGGGTGGAGAGACCCAGTACTTC

clone_size: few
j_call: TRBJ2-5
v_call: TRBV18
d_call: .
cdr3_aa: CASSPPLRGTQYF
cdr3_nt: TGTGCCAGCTCACCACCGCTCCGGGGGACCCAGTACTTC

clone_size: few
j_call: TRBJ2-4
v_call: TRBV5-1
d_call: TRBD2
cdr3_aa: CASSDGSGVAKNIQYF
cdr3_nt: TGCGCCAGCAGCGACGGGAGCGGGGTAGCCAAAAACATTCAGTACTTC

clone_size: few
j_call: TRBJ1-4
v_call: TRBV28
d_call: .
cdr3_aa: CASTNRAANEKLFF
cdr3_nt: TGTGCCAGCACTAACAGGGCGGCCAATGAAAAACTGTTTTTT

clone_size: .
j_call: TRBJ1-1
v_call: TRBV6-5
d_call: .
cdr3_aa: CASSSAGALIAFF
cdr3_nt: TGTGCCAGCAGTTCCGCGGGAGCTTTGATAGCTTTCTTT

clone_size: .
j_call: TRBJ2-5
v_call: TRBV7-9
d_call: TRBD2
cdr3_aa: CASSTGLGEETQYF
cdr3_nt: TGTGCCAGCAGCACGGGACTAGGAGAAGAGACCCAGTACTTC

clone_size: .
j_call: TRBJ2-7
v_call: TRBV2
d_call: TRBD2
cdr3_aa: CASSESREGPVEQYF
cdr3_nt: TGTGCCAGCAGTGAATCGCGGGAGGGCCCAGTGGAGCAGTACTTC

clone_size: .
j_call: TRBJ1-6
v_call: TRBV7-9
d_call: TRBD1
cdr3_aa: CASSLDRGVSPLHF
cdr3_nt: TGTGCCAGCAGCTTAGACAGGGGAGTTTCACCCCTCCACTTT

clone_size: few
j_call: TRBJ1-5
v_call: TRBV19
d_call: .
cdr3_aa: CASTDDRGQPQHF
cdr3_nt: TGTGCCAGTACGGACGACAGAGGTCAGCCCCAGCATTTT

clone_size: .
j_call: TRBJ1-1
v_call: TRBV6-5
d_call: .
cdr3_aa: CASSYKSDTEAFF
cdr3_nt: TGTGCCAGCAGTTACAAGTCGGACACTGAAGCTTTCTTT

clone_size: few
j_call: TRBJ2-2
v_call: TRBV4-2
d_call: .
cdr3_aa: CASSLRSASTGELFF
cdr3_nt: TGTGCCAGCAGCTTGAGGTCCGCGAGCACCGGGGAGCTGTTTTTT

clone_size: .
j_call: TRBJ2-3
v_call: TRBV7-9
d_call: TRBD1
cdr3_aa: CASSSYRGTSTDTQYF
cdr3_nt: TGTGCCAGCAGCTCCTACAGGGGAACTAGCACAGATACGCAGTATTTT

clone_size: .
j_call: TRBJ1-2
v_call: TRBV30
d_call: .
cdr3_aa: CAWSRQGLFYGYTF
cdr3_nt: TGTGCCTGGAGTCGGCAGGGTTTATTCTATGGCTACACCTTC

clone_size: few
j_call: TRBJ1-6
v_call: TRBV9
d_call: .
cdr3_aa: CASSANRESPLHF
cdr3_nt: TGTGCCAGCAGCGCGAACAGGGAATCACCCCTCCACTTT

clone_size: many
j_call: TRBJ2-7
v_call: TRBV7-9
d_call: TRBD1
cdr3_aa: CASQLTGQGMREQYF
cdr3_nt: TGTGCCAGTCAATTGACGGGACAGGGGATGAGGGAGCAGTACTTC

clone_size: .
j_call: TRBJ1-1
v_call: TRBV6-5
d_call: .
cdr3_aa: CASSYSQRADTEAFF
cdr3_nt: TGTGCCAGCAGTTACTCTCAGAGGGCGGACACTGAAGCTTTCTTT

clone_size: few
j_call: TRBJ2-7
v_call: TRBV28
d_call: .
cdr3_aa: CASSLPGLSYEQYF
cdr3_nt: TGTGCCAGCAGCCTTCCGGGACTCTCCTACGAGCAGTACTTC

clone_size: .
j_call: TRBJ2-3
v_call: TRBV5-1
d_call: TRBD2
cdr3_aa: CASSLEPGTSGGATDTQYF
cdr3_nt: TGCGCCAGCAGCTTGGAACCTGGGACTAGCGGGGGGGCTACAGATACGCAGTATTTT

clone_size: .
j_call: TRBJ2-2
v_call: TRBV18
d_call: .
cdr3_aa: CASSPAANTGELFF
cdr3_nt: TGTGCCAGCTCACCCGCGGCGAACACCGGGGAGCTGTTTTTT

clone_size: .
j_call: TRBJ1-1
v_call: TRBV25-1
d_call: TRBD1
cdr3_aa: CASSELRGHTEAFF
cdr3_nt: TGTGCCAGCAGTGAATTGAGGGGGCACACTGAAGCTTTCTTT

clone_size: .
j_call: TRBJ2-2
v_call: TRBV5-3
d_call: TRBD1
cdr3_aa: CARSPPGTGLNTGELFF
cdr3_nt: TGTGCCAGAAGCCCCCCCGGGACAGGTCTGAACACCGGGGAGCTGTTTTTT

clone_size: .
j_call: TRBJ1-5
v_call: TRBV6-5
d_call: TRBD1
cdr3_aa: CASSNTGQGVQPQHF
cdr3_nt: TGTGCCAGCAGTAACACCGGACAGGGGGTTCAGCCCCAGCATTTT

clone_size: few
j_call: TRBJ1-2
v_call: TRBV18
d_call: .
cdr3_aa: CASSPPPITEGYTF
cdr3_nt: TGTGCCAGCTCACCACCGCCAATAACTGAGGGCTACACCTTC

clone_size: few
j_call: TRBJ1-5
v_call: TRBV16
d_call: .
cdr3_aa: CASSIHRGSNQPQHF
cdr3_nt: TGTGCCAGCAGCATTCATAGGGGGAGCAATCAGCCCCAGCATTTT

clone_size: .
j_call: TRBJ1-2
v_call: TRBV29-1
d_call: TRBD1
cdr3_aa: CSVEVRGRVQGYTF
cdr3_nt: TGCAGCGTTGAGGTCAGGGGGCGCGTTCAGGGCTACACCTTC

clone_size: .
j_call: TRBJ1-1
v_call: TRBV7-8
d_call: TRBD1
cdr3_aa: CASSSNRGLEAFF
cdr3_nt: TGTGCCAGCAGCTCCAACAGGGGGCTAGAAGCTTTCTTT